One and the same sample provided the 30 T cell receptor beta chains below, sequenced in a study of T cell repertoires in cytomegalovirus infection. TCRdb processed the reads anew with MiXCR; each CDR3 protein has one entry. The table records 600,000 to 700,000 distinct CDR3 sequences, roughly 30% of them present only once. No antigen is known for these receptors. The source was cultured PBMCs, collected from culture after CMV antigen stimulation. All receptors derive from a human donor in good health (CMV status not recorded). Some clones in this sample may be carry-over from other donors' samples.

The rearrangement links TRBV9 to TRBJ1-6, with TRBD1 matching over 9 bases. CDR1 SGDLS and CDR2 YYNGEE come from the germline V gene. This CDR3 is built from 14 residues. J was trimmed by 5 bases and V by 7 bases; bases with no gene match: 4. The DNA of the CDR3 is TGTGCCAGCGGACAGGGGATACATAATTCACCCCTCCACTTT. Translation: CASGQGIHNSPLHF.

This clonotype was seen at least ten times. V gene TRBV20-1 combines with J gene TRBJ1-1; D is undetermined. Trimming pared 3 bases from V and 7 bases from J, leaving 15 bases between. The CDR3 extends over 13 amino acids. Germline-derived CDR1 and CDR2 are DFQATT and SNEGSKA (reference sequence). The CDR3: CSASSYLQFEAFF. CDR3 bases: TGCAGTGCTAGTTCGTACCTGCAGTTTGAAGCTTTCTTT.

A word on this clonotype: The conserved final phenylalanine or tryptophan is absent from the CDR3, which likely points to a read error. The V and J genes are TRBV4-1 and TRBJ2-1, with D maybe TRBD2 (6 bases). V dropped 4 bases and J dropped 8 bases, with 12 bases sitting between them. The germline gives CDR1 MGHRA, CDR2 YSYEKL. This CDR3 has 13 residues. The CDR3 nucleotides are TGCGCCAGCAGCCTCGTCGGAGGGGATGAGCAGTTCATC. It codes for CASSLVGGDEQFI.

There are many counts of this clonotype. J is TRBJ2-3 and V is TRBV7-2, with D possibly TRBD2 on 7 matching bases. The V and J ends lost 3 bases and 5 bases respectively, with 15 bases between them. CDR3 length: 15 residues. Germline V gene lookup returns CDR1 SGHTA and CDR2 FQGNSA. DNA for the CDR3: TGTGCCAGCAGCTTTGTGGGGGGGGGGCAAGATACGCAGTATTTT. Its translation is CASSFVGGGQDTQYF.

This clonotype was seen at least ten times. V is TRBV7-8 and J is TRBJ2-1, with D maybe TRBD2 (5 bases). V was shortened by 6 bases and J by 8 bases, with 17 bases between the two germline ends. Germline V gene lookup returns CDR1 SGHVS and CDR2 FQNEAQ. The CDR3 is 14 residues long. The CDR3 nucleotides read TGTGCCAGCAGTTCACACTCCGCCGGGGATGAGCAGTTCTTC. Its translation: CASSSHSAGDEQFF.

The chain recombines TRBV27 with TRBJ2-1; D unclear. CDR1 and CDR2 (germline): MNHEY, SMNVEV (reference sequence). CDR3 length: 16 amino acids. The V end lost 0 bases, the J end lost 0 bases, and 9 bases lay between the germline ends. Here the CDR3 DNA reads TGTGCCAGCAGTTTATCCGGCACCCGCTCCTACAATGAGCAGTTCTTC. It yields the protein CASSLSGTRSYNEQFF.

This clonotype occurred a few times. The V gene is TRBV19, the J gene TRBJ1-1, with a weak D call TRBD1 (6 bases). The CDR3 has 14 amino acids. Germline lookup yields CDR1 LNHDA and CDR2 SQIVND (reference sequence). The V and J ends lost 3 bases and 0 bases respectively, with 8 bases between them. CDR3 nucleotide sequence: TGTGCCAGTAGTATGGGACACGTGAACACTGAAGCTTTCTTT. It codes for CASSMGHVNTEAFF.

The V and J genes are TRBV19 and TRBJ2-4; 10 positions agree with TRBD2. CDR1 LNHDA and CDR2 SQIVND come from the germline V gene (reference sequence). This CDR3 comprises 14 residues. The ends lost 5 bases at V and 10 bases at J; junction bases unmatched: 8. This chain's CDR3 is CASSLGLAEGIQYF. The CDR3 bases are TGTGCCAGTAGTCTAGGACTAGCGGAGGGAATTCAGTACTTC.

The J gene is TRBJ1-2, the V gene TRBV4-1; 8 nucleotides line up with TRBD1. The CDR3 totals 17 residues. Trimming took 0 bases from V and 0 from J; bases not matched to a gene: 6. Germline V gene data show CDR1 as MGHRA and CDR2 as YSYEKL. CDR3 amino acids: CASSQDRAGGSNYGYTF. CDR3 bases: TGCGCCAGCAGCCAAGATCGGGCAGGGGGCTCTAACTATGGCTACACCTTC.

The V and J genes are TRBV4-1 and TRBJ1-1, with D possibly TRBD1 on 5 matching bases. V was cut by 0 bases and J by 5 bases, with 10 bases left in between. Germline V gene lookup returns CDR1 MGHRA and CDR2 YSYEKL. The CDR3 sequence is 14 residues long. CDR3 region: CASSQEFGGTEAFF. CDR3 DNA sequence: TGCGCCAGCAGCCAAGAATTCGGGGGGACTGAAGCTTTCTTT.

In its sample, this clonotype was seen a few times. This sequence joins TRBV10-3 and TRBJ2-5; 12 nucleotides line up with TRBD2. Germline V gene data show CDR1 as ENHRY and CDR2 as SYGVKD. V was pared by 6 bases and J by 5 bases, with 7 bases of the junction left unmatched. The CDR3 has 15 amino acids. The CDR3 DNA sequence: TGTGCCATCAGCATACTAGCGGGAGGCGAGGAGACCCAGTACTTC. Amino acids: CAISILAGGEETQYF.

This clonotype was counted many times. J is TRBJ1-1 and V is TRBV7-2, with a weak D call TRBD1 (5 bases). V was trimmed by 9 bases and J by 1 base, leaving 18 bases between them. There are 15 residues in the CDR3. Germline V gives CDR1 SGHTA, CDR2 FQGNSA. CDR3 residues: CASRARRDPNTEAFF. In DNA form, the CDR3 reads TGTGCCAGTCGGGCCCGGCGGGACCCGAACACTGAAGCTTTCTTT.

This clonotype was counted a few times. The chain carries TRBV20-1 and TRBJ1-2, with D perhaps TRBD1 (5 bases). Germline lookup yields CDR1 DFQATT and CDR2 SNEGSKA (reference sequence). Trimming removed 2 bases from V and 8 bases from J, with 18 bases in between. The CDR3 extends over 14 amino acids. CDR3 region: CSARSPGIIGGYTF. The CDR3 DNA is TGCAGTGCTAGATCTCCAGGGATAATTGGCGGCTACACCTTC.

There are a few counts of this clonotype. In DNA, the CDR3 is TGTGCCAGCAGCTTAGGGAGCAAGACTCTTTCACCCCTCCACTTT. It specifies CASSLGSKTLSPLHF. The chain joins TRBV7-4 to TRBJ1-6; no firm D call. The CDR3 runs to 15 residues. V lost 1 base, J lost 9 bases, and 13 bases lay in between. The germline V gene has CDR1 SGHVT and CDR2 SQSDAQ.

This sequence joins TRBV12-3 or TRBV12-4 and TRBJ2-3, with TRBD2 identical over 10 bases. Losses at the gene ends were 7 bases for V and 6 bases for J; bases not matched to a gene: 7. The CDR3 has 14 residues. In nucleotides, the CDR3 is TGTGCCAGCATCACTAGCGGGGCGGGGGATACGCAGTATTTT. As protein: CASITSGAGDTQYF.

A few counts support this clonotype. This rearrangement joins TRBV27 to TRBJ1-5; no definite D call. V shed 8 bases and J shed 3 bases, with 29 bases lying between them. The germline gives CDR1 MNHEY, CDR2 SMNVEV (reference sequence). The CDR3 runs to 19 residues. CDR3 nucleotide sequence: TGTGCCAGCGGGAGTAAGCCCTTGGCCAGCTCGCAACCCAATCAGCCCCAGCATTTT. It translates to CASGSKPLASSQPNQPQHF.

The chain couples TRBV7-2 to TRBJ2-5, with TRBD1 identical over 10 bases. Germline trimming cut 5 bases from V and 2 bases from J; bases unmatched to any gene: 8. There are 16 residues in the CDR3. The germline gives CDR1 SGHTA, CDR2 FQGNSA. In DNA, the CDR3 is TGTGCCAGCAGCGCCGACAGGGGGCGTATACAAGAGACCCAGTACTTC. Protein: CASSADRGRIQETQYF. The variable domain in full, completed from reference TRBV7-2 and TRBJ2-5, reads GAGVSQSPSNKVTEKGKDVELRCDPISGHTALYWYRQSLGQGLEFLIYFQGNSAPDKSGLPSDRFSAERTGGSVSTLTIQRTQQEDSAVYLCASSADRGRIQETQYFGPGTRLLVL.

A word on this clonotype: With a much larger clone just one base away, this may be a read error. The rearrangement links TRBV27 to TRBJ2-7; 7 bases agree with TRBD2. The V gene's germline CDR1 is MNHEY and CDR2 SMNVEV (reference sequence). This CDR3 is built from 14 residues. V trimming: 5 bases; J trimming: 3 bases; junction bases outside the gene matches: 7. The CDR3 DNA follows: TGTGCCAGCAGTCCCGGGACTACCTTCTACGAGCAGTACTTC. Protein sequence: CASSPGTTFYEQYF.

Only a few counts were recorded for this clonotype. The J gene is TRBJ2-1, the V gene TRBV7-2; D may be TRBD1 (7 bases). CDR1 is SGHTA, CDR2 FQGNSA, per germline. This CDR3 is 13 amino acids long. V lost 11 bases and J 4 bases, leaving 15 bases between the germline ends. CDR3 protein: CALRQGGYNEQFF. The DNA of the CDR3 is TGTGCCCTTAGGCAGGGGGGTTACAATGAGCAGTTCTTC.

The rearrangement uses TRBV4-1 and TRBJ2-2, with a possible D match to TRBD2 (6 bases). This CDR3 is built from 17 residues. The V end lost 1 base, the J end lost 4 bases, and 16 bases lay between the germline ends. Per germline, CDR1 MGHRA and CDR2 YSYEKL. In DNA form, the CDR3 reads TGCGCCAGCAGCCAAGTTCTTGCGGGATTCTTCACCGGGGAGCTGTTTTTT. It is translated as CASSQVLAGFFTGELFF.

The chain combines TRBV6-2 or TRBV6-3 with TRBJ2-3, with D perhaps TRBD2 (5 bases). Germline CDR1 reads MNHEY; CDR2 reads SVGEGT. The CDR3 loop spans 17 amino acids. V lost 2 bases to trimming and J lost 6 bases, with 21 bases between them. The CDR3 DNA follows: TGTGCCAGCAGTTACAGATCTGGACTCCCCGTTGCGGATACGCAGTATTTT. This sequence encodes CASSYRSGLPVADTQYF.

This sequence joins TRBV28 and TRBJ2-5; D may be TRBD2 (7 bases). V lost 6 bases to trimming and J lost 5 bases, with 16 bases between them. The CDR3 totals 14 residues. CDR1 and CDR2 (germline): MDHEN, SYDVKM. The CDR3, as DNA: TGTGCCAGCAGCTCGTCGGGGGGCAGGGAGACCCAGTACTTC. Translation gives CASSSSGGRETQYF.

The V call is TRBV12-3 or TRBV12-4, the J call TRBJ1-5, with 9 bases matching TRBD1. V lost 6 bases, J lost 3 bases, and 6 bases stayed unmatched. This CDR3 region has 15 residues. In nucleotides, the CDR3 is TGTGCCAGCAGACCCACAGGGGGCGACAATCAGCCCCAGCATTTT. Its protein product is CASRPTGGDNQPQHF.

V and J are TRBV28 and TRBJ2-7, with 9 bases aligning to TRBD1. Germline CDR1 MDHEN, CDR2 SYDVKM. CDR3 size: 18 residues. V shed 5 bases and J 3 bases; nucleotides not matched to a gene: 17. The CDR3 loop reads CASSPSRGWDRAHYEQYF. The CDR3 nucleotides are TGTGCCAGCAGTCCATCGAGGGGTTGGGACAGGGCCCACTACGAGCAGTACTTC.

This clonotype was counted only a few times. The chain links TRBV24-1 to TRBJ2-3; maybe TRBD2 (6 bases). The germline V gene encodes CDR1 KGHDR and CDR2 SFDVKD. The length of the CDR3 is 13 residues. Trimming left V 9 bases short and J 6 bases short, with 15 bases between. CDR3 sequence: CATGSPGRDTQYF. The CDR3 DNA follows: TGTGCCACCGGAAGTCCAGGGAGGGATACGCAGTATTTT.

The chain is built from TRBV30 and TRBJ2-1; no clear D. Trimming cost V 0 bases and J 9 bases, with 9 bases left between them. Germline assignment: CDR1 GTSNPN and CDR2 SVGIG (reference sequence). The CDR3 has 12 residues. The CDR3 DNA follows: TGTGCCTGGAGTGTAACGGTTCGTGAGCAGTTCTTC. Encoded protein: CAWSVTVREQFF.

This clonotype has a count of ten or more. The chain is built from TRBV7-2 and TRBJ1-5, with D uncertain. Looked up from germline, CDR1 is SGHTA and CDR2 is FQGNSA. Trimming shortened V by 5 bases and J by 1 base, and 12 bases separated the two germline ends. This CDR3 has 15 amino acids. CDR3 loop: CASSPDTASNQPQHF. CDR3 DNA sequence: TGTGCCAGCAGCCCCGATACGGCGAGCAATCAGCCCCAGCATTTT.

This clonotype came up a few times. The chain is built from TRBV12-3 or TRBV12-4 and TRBJ1-6; 9 bases align to TRBD1. V lost 7 bases, J lost 11 bases, and 9 bases stayed unmatched. This CDR3 is built from 14 residues. As DNA, the CDR3 is TGTGCCAGCACCGCGACAGGGGGGGAGACACCCCTCCACTTT. This gives the protein CASTATGGETPLHF.

This chain joins TRBV20-1 and TRBJ2-1; a weak D match, TRBD2 (5 bases). The length of the CDR3 is 12 residues. Germline loops: CDR1 DFQATT, CDR2 SNEGSKA (reference sequence). The V end was cut by 5 bases, the J end by 6 bases, with 11 bases between. CDR3 sequence reads: CSAFPGGNEQFF. The CDR3 nucleotides read TGCAGTGCTTTCCCTGGAGGCAATGAGCAGTTCTTC.

This clonotype was seen just once. This chain joins TRBV5-1 and TRBJ2-7; D is undetermined. The CDR3 sequence is 14 residues long. Trimming removed 0 bases at V and 3 bases at J, with 10 bases between. The germline V gene has CDR1 SGHRS and CDR2 YFSETQ. The CDR3 sequence is CASSLGAPRYEQYF. The CDR3 nucleotides read TGCGCCAGCAGCTTGGGAGCCCCCCGCTACGAGCAGTACTTC. Supplemented by reference TRBV5-1 and TRBJ2-7, the full variable domain reads KAGVTQTPRYLIKTRGQQVTLSCSPISGHRSVSWYQQTPGQGLQFLFEYFSETQRNKGNFPGRFSGRQFSNSRSEMNVSTLELGDSALYLCASSLGAPRYEQYFGPGTRLTVT.